This T cell receptor beta chain was sequenced in a study of blood T cell repertoires in COVID-19. Study-wide background: Donors in the United States, Italy and Spain gave samples during acute or convalescent COVID-19.

This clone has more than one count but fewer than ten. In the same sample, other DNA sequences code for this CDR3. The germline V gene encodes CDR1 LGHDT and CDR2 YNNKEL (reference sequence). CDR3 length equals 13 residues. V lost 1 base and J lost 4, with 5 bases in between. In the original workflow: Amplification from reference gene primers served as the basis for estimated nucleated cell counts. Repertoires were generated with immunoSEQ multiplex PCR, while TCRdb's copy carries only in-frame clones and drops some. Clone size and the V and J calls come from that table; the DNA yielded D and trimming. The sample contains some 240,000 clones, 80% to 85% of which appear only once.

V and J are TRBV3-1 (or the pseudogene TRBV3-2) and TRBJ1-5; D is unclear. The specimen was peripheral blood. This sequence was found in a middle-aged woman who had recovered from COVID-19. CDR3 coding DNA: TGTGCCAGCAGCCAAGCAGGAAATCAGCCCCAGCATTTT. Its protein is CASSQAGNQPQHF.